Below are 26 T cell receptor beta chains sequenced from a single sample in a study of memory CD4+ T cells and cytomegalovirus serostatus. The sort gate was single viable CD3+CD4+CD8-CD45RO+ cells for memory CD4+ T cells. Repertoires were generated with immunoSEQ multiplex PCR, while TCRdb's copy carries only in-frame clones and drops some. This table holds tens of thousands of clones, less than 85% found once. The sequenced sample consisted of memory CD4+ T cells from blood. The source of these receptors is an adult in good health and CMV-seronegative.

This rearrangement joins TRBV30 to TRBJ2-6; the D gene is possibly TRBD1 (5 bases). Germline V CDR1 and CDR2: GTSNPN, SVGIG (reference sequence). V dropped 1 base and J dropped 2 bases, with 21 bases sitting between them. There are 19 residues in the CDR3. This chain's CDR3 is CAWSGPHRGPVTGANVLTF. CDR3 sequence (DNA): TGTGCCTGGAGTGGTCCCCATAGGGGCCCAGTTACTGGGGCCAACGTCCTGACTTTC.

The chain combines TRBV6-4 with TRBJ2-1; TRBD1 might be the D (6 bases). V was pared by 3 bases and J by 0 bases, with 6 bases between. Germline V CDR1 and CDR2: MRHNA, SNTAGT. This CDR3 has 14 residues. The CDR3 loop reads CASSEDSSYNEQFF. Written as DNA, the CDR3 is TGTGCCAGCAGTGAGGACAGCTCCTACAATGAGCAGTTCTTC.

The genes are TRBV6-1 and TRBJ1-4, with D tentatively TRBD1 (6 bases). Between the trimmed V and J ends, which lost 6 bases and 5 bases, there was a span of 10 bases. The CDR3 has 13 amino acids. The germline V gene has CDR1 MNHNS and CDR2 SASEGT. The CDR3 DNA sequence: TGTGCCAGCAGGACAGGTCTGAATGAAAAACTGTTTTTT. It yields the protein CASRTGLNEKLFF.

The chain recombines TRBV19 with TRBJ1-5, with no clear D. Deletions cut 5 bases from V and 4 bases from J, with 9 bases between. Germline lookup yields CDR1 LNHDA and CDR2 SQIVND (reference sequence). The CDR3 extends over 13 amino acids. CDR3 DNA: TGTGCCAGTAGTCCGAGGACGAATCAGCCCCAGCATTTT. Its translation is CASSPRTNQPQHF.

This clone was detected a few times. The V and J genes are TRBV7-6 and TRBJ2-1, with a possible D match to TRBD2 (5 bases). V was shortened by 0 bases and J by 7 bases, with 10 bases between the two germline ends. Per germline, CDR1 SGHVS and CDR2 FNYEAQ. The CDR3 extends over 14 amino acids. The CDR3 protein is CASSLAGIQNEQFF. The CDR3, as DNA: TGTGCCAGCAGCTTAGCCGGGATCCAAAATGAGCAGTTCTTC.

The V call is TRBV5-4, the J call TRBJ1-1; TRBD1 agrees at 8 bases. The V gene end was trimmed by 2 bases and the J gene end by 5 bases; junction bases not matched to a gene: 5. This CDR3 region has 14 residues. CDR1 and CDR2 (germline): SGHNT, YYREEE (reference sequence). The CDR3 bases are TGTGCCAGCAGCTTTAGACAGGGGCGGACTGAAGCTTTCTTT. Translated, it gives CASSFRQGRTEAFF.

The genes are TRBV5-4 and TRBJ1-1; 9 bases fit TRBD1. CDR1 and CDR2 from the germline V gene are SGHNT and YYREEE (reference sequence). J gave up 3 bases and V 4 bases, and 7 bases lay outside the gene matches. The CDR3 is made up of 15 amino acids. The DNA for the CDR3 is TGTGCCAGCAGCCCTGGGACAGGGTCGGACACTGAAGCTTTCTTT. Translated: CASSPGTGSDTEAFF.

The gene calls are TRBV2 and TRBJ2-7, with a weak D call TRBD1 (7 bases). The ends were cut back, 8 bases at V and 5 bases at J, with 19 bases in the middle. Looked up from germline, CDR1 is SNHLY and CDR2 is FYNNEI. This CDR3 contains 14 residues. CDR3 in DNA: TGTGCCAGCGCGAGGAGGGGGCGCGTCGACGAGCAGTACTTC. Its translation: CASARRGRVDEQYF.

The CDR3 loop is CASSTQGTGITDTQYF. The DNA for the CDR3 is TGTGCCAGCAGCACCCAGGGGACAGGGATCACAGATACGCAGTATTTT. This chain connects TRBV9 to TRBJ2-3, with TRBD1 matching over 9 bases. The CDR3 is made up of 16 amino acids. The ends lost 4 bases at V and 2 bases at J; junction bases unmatched: 8. Looked up from germline, CDR1 is SGDLS and CDR2 is YYNGEE.

The gene calls are TRBV19 and TRBJ1-1; D perhaps matches TRBD1 (5 bases). Germline CDR1 is LNHDA and CDR2 is SQIVND (reference sequence). V was clipped by 3 bases and J by 5 bases, with 10 bases between them. This CDR3 contains 13 residues. CDR3 DNA sequence: TGTGCCAGTAGTATTCAGGGTTGGACTGAAGCTTTCTTT. Encoded protein: CASSIQGWTEAFF.

This clone was seen more than once but under ten times. The chain has TRBV2 and TRBJ2-1; TRBD2 agrees at 12 bases. The CDR3 spans 14 residues. With V trimmed by 5 bases and J by 15 bases, 11 bases remained unmatched. The germline CDR1 and CDR2 sequences are SNHLY and FYNNEI. This CDR3 reads CASSTGLAGLWGFF. As DNA, the CDR3 is TGTGCCAGCAGTACCGGACTAGCGGGGCTATGGGGGTTCTTC.

The V and J genes are TRBV7-9 and TRBJ1-2, with 10 bases that match TRBD1. J lost 5 bases, V lost 1 base, and 4 bases had no gene match. CDR3 length: 15 amino acids. Germline V lookup: CDR1 SEHNR, CDR2 FQNEAQ (reference sequence). CDR3 protein: CASSLGGTGDYGYTF. The CDR3 nucleotides are TGTGCCAGCAGCTTAGGAGGGACAGGGGATTATGGCTACACCTTC.

The J gene is TRBJ2-7, the V gene TRBV6-5; 9 bases align to TRBD1. CDR1 and CDR2 from the germline V gene are MNHEY and SVGAGI. CDR3 size: 14 residues. Unmatched junction bases numbered 5, after V lost 2 bases and J lost 6 bases. The CDR3 nucleotides read TGTGCCAGCAGTTACGGGACAGGGTTAGGCGAGCAGTACTTC. Encoded protein: CASSYGTGLGEQYF.

The chain has TRBV11-3 and TRBJ1-5; no firm D call. The CDR3 totals 14 residues. The germline gives CDR1 SGHNT, CDR2 YENEEA. Between the trimmed V and J ends, which lost 0 bases and 6 bases, there was a span of 9 bases. This CDR3 is CASSLDRGFQPQHF. CDR3 DNA: TGTGCCAGCAGCTTAGATCGAGGGTTTCAGCCCCAGCATTTT.

The count of this clone is one. The rearrangement links TRBV6-5 to TRBJ1-1, with TRBD1 as a possible D gene (6 bases). CDR3 size: 13 residues. The V gene lost 6 bases and the J gene lost 3 bases, with 11 bases spanning the gap. Per germline, CDR1 MNHEY and CDR2 SVGAGI. The CDR3 sequence: CASRPNRDTEAFF. CDR3 in DNA: TGTGCCAGCAGGCCAAACAGGGACACTGAAGCTTTCTTT.

The V and J genes are TRBV11-3 and TRBJ2-1; D is unclear. Germline CDR1 reads SGHNT; CDR2 reads YENEEA. There are 11 residues in the CDR3. V gave up 5 bases and J gave up 9 bases, with 8 bases separating them. CDR3 DNA: TGTGCCAGCAGCGCTGCCCGTGAGCAGTTCTTC. Translating gives CASSAAREQFF.

DNA of the CDR3: TGTGCCAGCAGCTACCGAGCAGAGACCCAGTACTTC. It specifies CASSYRAETQYF. The chain uses TRBV5-6 and TRBJ2-5; unclear D gene. The CDR3 runs 12 residues. CDR1 is SGHDT and CDR2 is YYEEEE in the germline V gene. The V gene lost 3 bases and the J gene lost 4 bases, with 7 bases spanning the gap.

The rearrangement joins TRBV18 to TRBJ2-4, with 7 positions matching TRBD1. Germline V gene sequence: CDR1 KGHSH, CDR2 LQKENI. J was trimmed by 4 bases and V by 5 bases; bases with no gene match: 8. The CDR3 runs 15 residues. The DNA for the CDR3 is TGTGCCAGCTCAAGACTGACAGGGTTTAAAAACATTCAGTACTTC. It specifies CASSRLTGFKNIQYF.

The chain has TRBV19 and TRBJ2-5, with 8 bases lining up with TRBD2. CDR1 and CDR2 from the germline V gene are LNHDA and SQIVND (reference sequence). The trim removed 5 bases at V and 4 bases at J, leaving 6 bases unmatched. This CDR3 has 14 residues. The CDR3 reads CASSDTGTRETQYF. CDR3 nucleotide sequence: TGTGCCAGTAGTGATACCGGGACTAGAGAGACCCAGTACTTC.

This clone was recorded once. The rearrangement links TRBV5-1 to TRBJ2-1, with 8 bases matching TRBD1. Per the germline V gene, CDR1 is SGHRS and CDR2 is YFSETQ. Trimming took 3 bases from V and 0 from J; bases not matched to a gene: 14. The CDR3 is made up of 19 amino acids. The CDR3 sequence is CASSSGTGGSMSSYNEQFF. CDR3 DNA sequence: TGCGCCAGCAGCTCGGGGACAGGTGGTTCCATGAGCTCCTACAATGAGCAGTTCTTC.

The genes are TRBV5-1 and TRBJ2-5, with D possibly TRBD2 on 6 matching bases. Germline lookup yields CDR1 SGHRS and CDR2 YFSETQ. The CDR3 runs to 13 residues. V shed 3 bases and J shed 4 bases, with 10 bases lying between them. This CDR3 reads CASSWDFIETQYF. The CDR3 DNA is TGCGCCAGCAGCTGGGACTTCATAGAGACCCAGTACTTC.

By proportion, this clone is medium-sized (0.01 to 0.1%). CDR3 amino acids: CATSWGQGYEQYF. The CDR3 DNA sequence: TGTGCCACCAGTTGGGGACAGGGTTACGAGCAGTACTTC. The chain has TRBV15 and TRBJ2-7; 9 bases are shared with TRBD1. This CDR3 spans 13 amino acids. J gave up 4 bases and V 6 bases, and 4 bases lay outside the gene matches. The germline V gene encodes CDR1 LNHNV and CDR2 YYDKDF (reference sequence).

This chain uses TRBV6-6 with TRBJ1-6; 12 bases fit TRBD1. The ends lost 5 bases at V and 8 bases at J; junction bases unmatched: 4. The germline V gene encodes CDR1 MNHNY and CDR2 SVGAGI (reference sequence). This CDR3 region has 15 residues. The DNA of the CDR3 is TGTGCCAGCAGTCCGGGACAGGGGGCGGATTCACCCCTCCACTTT. Translated: CASSPGQGADSPLHF.

This clone was observed a single time. The gene calls are TRBV11-2 and TRBJ2-2; the match to TRBD2 covers 7 bases. The CDR3 sequence is 15 residues long. V shed 1 base and J 3 bases; nucleotides not matched to a gene: 2. Looked up from germline, CDR1 is SGHAT and CDR2 is FQNNGV. The CDR3 loop is CASSLAGGYTGELFF. The CDR3 region has the DNA TGTGCCAGCAGCTTAGCCGGGGGGTACACCGGGGAGCTGTTTTTT.

V and J are TRBV18 and TRBJ1-4; D possibly corresponds to TRBD1 (5 bases). Between the trimmed V and J ends, which lost 1 base and 10 bases, there was a span of 16 bases. From germline, CDR1 is KGHSH and CDR2 LQKENI. CDR3 length: 15 amino acids. This chain's CDR3 is CASSPREQPQGKLFF. The CDR3 coding sequence is TGTGCCAGCTCACCACGGGAACAGCCGCAGGGAAAACTGTTTTTT.

The CDR3 loop reads CATSRGGGSYTEAFF. CDR3 DNA sequence: TGTGCCACCAGCAGAGGGGGAGGAAGTTACACTGAAGCTTTCTTT. This rearrangement joins TRBV15 to TRBJ1-1; D unclear. CDR3 length: 15 residues. The V end was cut by 1 base, the J end by 3 bases, with 12 bases between. CDR1 is LNHNV, CDR2 YYDKDF, per germline (reference sequence).